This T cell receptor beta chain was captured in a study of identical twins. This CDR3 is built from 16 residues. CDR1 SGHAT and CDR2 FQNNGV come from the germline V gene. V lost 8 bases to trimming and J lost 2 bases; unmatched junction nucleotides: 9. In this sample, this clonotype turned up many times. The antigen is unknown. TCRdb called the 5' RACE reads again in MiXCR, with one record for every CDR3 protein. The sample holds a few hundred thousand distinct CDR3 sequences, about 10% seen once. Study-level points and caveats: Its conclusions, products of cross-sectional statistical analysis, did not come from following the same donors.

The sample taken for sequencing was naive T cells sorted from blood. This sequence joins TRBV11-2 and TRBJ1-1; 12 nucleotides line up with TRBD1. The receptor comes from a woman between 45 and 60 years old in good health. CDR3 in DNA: TGTGCCAGCGAATGGGACAGGGGGCGCATCAACACTGAAGCTTTCTTT. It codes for CASEWDRGRINTEAFF.